A single sample is the source of the 4 T cell receptor beta chains below, sequenced in a study of shared clonotypes between healthy human individuals. Libraries were prepared by immunoSEQ multiplex PCR; TCRdb keeps only in-frame clonotypes and omits some of them. The sample lists 2.3 million or so clones; just over 90% were seen once. The sequencing sample was made of naive CD4+ T cells from PBMCs. Stated subset: CD45RA+ positively selected. These receptors all stem from a man aged 18-30 years in good health. Some clones in this sample may be carry-over from other donors' samples.

CDR3 nucleotide sequence: TGTGCCAGCAGCTTAGGGACGGGAACCACAGATACGCAGTATTTT. It codes for CASSLGTGTTDTQYF. V gene TRBV7-9 combines with J gene TRBJ2-3; TRBD2 is a possible D gene (5 bases). This CDR3 is 15 amino acids long. Looked up from germline, CDR1 is SEHNR and CDR2 is FQNEAQ (reference sequence). Trimming removed 1 base at V and 2 bases at J, with 10 bases between.

The chain uses TRBV6-5 and TRBJ1-1; D not certain. Trimming stripped 0 bases from V and 10 bases from J, with 6 bases between. The CDR3 has 11 amino acids. Germline-derived CDR1 and CDR2 are MNHEY and SVGAGI. CDR3 amino acids: CASSYSDRAFF. In DNA form, the CDR3 reads TGTGCCAGCAGTTACTCTGATAGAGCTTTCTTT.

Comments on this clone: Other nucleotide sequences from this sample produce the same CDR3. The V call is TRBV5-1, the J call TRBJ1-5; D perhaps matches TRBD1 (5 bases). The germline V gene encodes CDR1 SGHRS and CDR2 YFSETQ. With 4 bases removed from V and 1 base from J, the gap between germline ends came to 9 bases. CDR3 length: 14 amino acids. CDR3 DNA: TGCGCCAGCAGCAGGGACGGCAGCAATCAGCCCCAGCATTTT. Translating it yields CASSRDGSNQPQHF.

The chain uses TRBV6-5 and TRBJ2-1; tentative D call: TRBD2 (6 bases). Germline assignment: CDR1 MNHEY and CDR2 SVGAGI. Trimming pared 6 bases from V and 6 bases from J, leaving 18 bases between. CDR3 length: 15 residues. CDR3 in amino acids: CASSPIGGVLNEQFF. The CDR3 DNA reads TGTGCCAGCAGCCCCATAGGCGGGGTTCTCAATGAGCAGTTCTTC.